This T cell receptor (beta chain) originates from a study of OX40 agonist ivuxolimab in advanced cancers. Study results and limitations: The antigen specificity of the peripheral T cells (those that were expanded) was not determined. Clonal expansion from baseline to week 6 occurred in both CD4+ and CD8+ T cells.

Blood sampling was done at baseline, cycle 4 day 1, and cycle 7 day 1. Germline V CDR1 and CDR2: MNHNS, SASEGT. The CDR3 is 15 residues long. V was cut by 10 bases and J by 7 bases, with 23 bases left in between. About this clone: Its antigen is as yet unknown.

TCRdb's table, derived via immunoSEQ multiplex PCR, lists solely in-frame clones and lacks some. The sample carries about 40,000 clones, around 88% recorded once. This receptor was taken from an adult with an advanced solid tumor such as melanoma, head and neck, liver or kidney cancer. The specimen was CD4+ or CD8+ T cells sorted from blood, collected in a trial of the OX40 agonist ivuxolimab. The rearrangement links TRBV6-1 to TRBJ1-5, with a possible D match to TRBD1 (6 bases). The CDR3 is CATLSGAGGGQPQHF. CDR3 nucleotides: TGTGCCACCCTGTCGGGGGCAGGTGGGGGACAGCCCCAGCATTTT.